The rows below give T cell receptor beta chains drawn from one sample of a study of early T cells in non-severe SARS-CoV-2 infection. TCRdb used MiXCR to reprocess the 5' RACE reads, holding one entry per CDR3 protein. The sample lists about 48,000 distinct CDR3 sequences; roughly 5.7% were seen once. The sample consisted of whole blood, taken at baseline. The source is an adult who was a healthcare worker with PCR-confirmed SARS-CoV-2 infection or an uninfected control (not recorded which). CDR3s include the opening cysteine and the closing phenylalanine or tryptophan. D genes are given only for firm matches. Clone size is shown for a subset of rows, as once, few, many or a class of expanded clone.

d_call,j_call,clone_size,v_call,cdr3_nt,cdr3_aa
.,TRBJ1-6,.,TRBV7-8,TGTGCCAGCAGCCAAATAGGGGGGGCGCGGGATTCACCCCTCCACTTT,CASSQIGGARDSPLHF
.,TRBJ2-5,few,TRBV5-4,TGTGCCAGCAGCTTGGTCCCCAGGGTCGGCAAGGAGACCCAGTACTTC,CASSLVPRVGKETQYF
.,TRBJ2-3,many,TRBV20-1,TGCAGTGCTAGAGATGGGCAGGGAACAGATACGCAGTATTTT,CSARDGQGTDTQYF
.,TRBJ2-5,few,TRBV3-1,TGTGCCAGCAGCCAAGACTGGGGGGAAGGGACCCAGTACTTC,CASSQDWGEGTQYF
TRBD1,TRBJ1-1,few,TRBV6-1,TGTGCCAGCAGTGAAGGTAACAGGGGCACTGAAGCTTTCTTT,CASSEGNRGTEAFF
TRBD1,TRBJ2-7,many,TRBV10-3,TGTGCCATCAGTGAAGACAGGGCCTACGAGCAGTACTTC,CAISEDRAYEQYF
.,TRBJ2-3,.,TRBV28,TGTGCCAGCAGTTTAATAAGCACAGATACGCAGTATTTT,CASSLISTDTQYF
.,TRBJ1-2,many,TRBV12-3/TRBV12-4,TGTGCCAGCAGTTATACCTACGGGGGCTATGGCTACACCTTC,CASSYTYGGYGYTF
.,TRBJ2-1,many,TRBV3-1,TGTGCCAGCAGCCTAGCCTCTCCGGGACTGTCCAATGAGCAGTTCTTC,CASSLASPGLSNEQFF
.,TRBJ1-6,.,TRBV4-1,TGCGCCAGCAGCCAAGATCAAGCGGGGGGTGGTGGTAATTCACCCCTCCACTTT,CASSQDQAGGGGNSPLHF
TRBD1,TRBJ2-3,many,TRBV12-3/TRBV12-4,TGTGCCAGCAATCCAAACAGGGGATTCAGCACAGATACGCAGTATTTT,CASNPNRGFSTDTQYF
.,TRBJ1-5,many,TRBV7-8,TGTGCCAGCAGCACTACAAGAGATCAGCCCCAGCATTTT,CASSTTRDQPQHF
.,TRBJ1-1,.,TRBV4-1,TGCGCCAGCAGCCAAGATCCCAGATCCACTGAAGCTTTCTTT,CASSQDPRSTEAFF
.,TRBJ1-6,few,TRBV5-1,TGCGCCAGCAGCCCCGCGGAAGGTAGTAATTCACCCCTCCACTTT,CASSPAEGSNSPLHF
.,TRBJ2-1,many,TRBV30,TGTGCCTGTGAGCTAACCTCCTACAATGAGCAGTTCTTC,CACELTSYNEQFF
TRBD1,TRBJ1-5,.,TRBV19,TGTGCCAGCGGACAGGGTTATAGCAATCAGCCCCAGCATTTT,CASGQGYSNQPQHF
TRBD2,TRBJ2-1,many,TRBV20-1,TGCAGTGCTATGGGGACTAGGGAATACAATGAGCAGTTCTTC,CSAMGTREYNEQFF
TRBD2,TRBJ2-4,many,TRBV6-1,TGTGCCAGCAGCGGACGTTTCGCGGGAGAACCAATCGAGGTTCAGTACTTC,CASSGRFAGEPIEVQYF
.,TRBJ2-2,few,TRBV27,TGTGCCAGCAGATCCGGGACTCACACCGGGGAGCTGTTTTTT,CASRSGTHTGELFF
.,TRBJ2-1,many,TRBV12-3/TRBV12-4,TGTGCCAGCAGTTTCTCCAGGTTAGGTGAGCAGTTCTTC,CASSFSRLGEQFF
.,TRBJ1-4,many,TRBV5-1,TGCGCCAGCAGCTCCACTCCAGCTCGGGAAAAACTGTTTTTT,CASSSTPAREKLFF
.,TRBJ2-5,many,TRBV7-9,TGTGCCAGCAGCTCCCGTGAGACCCAGTACTTC,CASSSRETQYF
.,TRBJ1-2,many,TRBV7-9,TGTGCCAGCAGCTTAGGGACAGATGGCTACACCTTC,CASSLGTDGYTF
.,TRBJ1-1,few,TRBV27,.,CASSFLENTEAFF
TRBD2,TRBJ2-7,many,TRBV4-1,TGCGCCAGCAGCCGCGGACTAGCGGGAGGGGTCTACGAGCAGTACTTC,CASSRGLAGGVYEQYF
.,TRBJ2-2,many,TRBV27,TGTGCCAGCAGTTTCGTCCGCCCCGGGGAGCTGTTTTTT,CASSFVRPGELFF
.,TRBJ2-6,many,TRBV5-1,TGCGCCAGCAGCGTTCAGGGAACTGGGGCCAACGTCCTGACTTTC,CASSVQGTGANVLTF
TRBD2,TRBJ2-1,few,TRBV7-6,TGTGCCAGCAGCTCCGATTTTGGGCGGGAGGGCCGGAATGAGCAGTTCTTC,CASSSDFGREGRNEQFF
.,TRBJ2-7,.,TRBV4-1,TGCGCCAGCAGCCAAGATCGGACGGAGGACTCCTACGAGCAGTACTTC,CASSQDRTEDSYEQYF
.,TRBJ1-3,many,TRBV20-1,TGCAGTGCTCCGTCCGTCTCTGGAAACACCATATATTTT,CSAPSVSGNTIYF
.,TRBJ2-1,many,TRBV20-1,TGCAGTGCTAGAGAACCAACGGACTACAATGAGCAGTTCTTC,CSAREPTDYNEQFF
.,TRBJ2-7,many,TRBV20-1,TGCAGTGCTGGGGATGGGGGATCCTACGAGCAGTACTTC,CSAGDGGSYEQYF
.,TRBJ2-3,.,TRBV28,TGTGCCAGCAGTTTCGGCGGGACACACACAGATACGCAGTATTTT,CASSFGGTHTDTQYF
.,TRBJ2-5,few,TRBV5-4,TGTGCCAGCAGCTCACAGGGACAAGAGACCCAGTACTTC,CASSSQGQETQYF
TRBD1,TRBJ2-1,many,TRBV28,TGTGCCAGCAGTTCCTTTGGACAGGGTAAAGAGAATGAGCAGTTCTTC,CASSSFGQGKENEQFF
.,TRBJ2-7,many,TRBV28,TGTGCCAGCAGTTTGACAATAGCGGAGCAGTCCTACGAGCAGTACTTC,CASSLTIAEQSYEQYF
TRBD2,TRBJ2-1,many,TRBV20-1,TGCAGTGCTAGAGATACCGCGAGCGGGACTACCTACAATGAGCAGTTCTTC,CSARDTASGTTYNEQFF
TRBD2,TRBJ2-2,.,TRBV20-1,TGCAGTGCTAGTCAGCGGGAGGCCGGGGAGCTGTTTTTT,CSASQREAGELFF
.,TRBJ1-6,few,TRBV20-1,TGCAGTGCTAGAAGGCCAGGGGATAATTCACCCCTCCACTTT,CSARRPGDNSPLHF
.,TRBJ1-5,many,TRBV28,TGTGCCAGCAGCCTGCCGGGACAGCCCCAGCATTTT,CASSLPGQPQHF
.,TRBJ1-4,many,TRBV18,TGTGCCAGCTCAGCACACCAGGGGCCTAATGAAAAACTGTTTTTT,CASSAHQGPNEKLFF
.,TRBJ2-5,many,TRBV19,TGTGCCAGTAGTAAGACAGTTCAAGAGACCCAGTACTTC,CASSKTVQETQYF
.,TRBJ1-5,many,TRBV18,TGTGCCAGCTCACCAGACATGGCTGGGGGCAATCAGCCCCAGCATTTT,CASSPDMAGGNQPQHF
.,TRBJ2-1,many,TRBV24-1,TGTGCCACCAGTGAAGCAGGCCGAATTGAGCAGTTCTTC,CATSEAGRIEQFF
.,TRBJ1-1,medium-sized,TRBV11-3,TGTGCCAGCAGCTTTATGGAAAACACTGAAGCTTTCTTT,CASSFMENTEAFF
TRBD2,TRBJ2-1,many,TRBV20-1,TGCAGTGCTAGATTAGGACTAGCGGGAGGGTACTACAATGAGCAGTTCTTC,CSARLGLAGGYYNEQFF
.,TRBJ2-3,many,TRBV14,TGTGCCAGCAGCCAAGATGGAGATACGCAGTATTTT,CASSQDGDTQYF
.,TRBJ2-7,.,TRBV28,TGTGCCAGCAGTCCACTGAGGGACGGGAACTACGAGCAGTACTTC,CASSPLRDGNYEQYF
TRBD1,TRBJ2-5,many,TRBV6-5,TGTGCCAGCAGCCTCCGGACAGGGGCGAGAGAGACCCAGTACTTC,CASSLRTGARETQYF
.,TRBJ1-1,.,TRBV11-2,TGTGCCAGCAGCTTGATGGGGTTGGACACTGAAGCTTTCTTT,CASSLMGLDTEAFF
.,TRBJ1-1,many,TRBV7-3,TGTGCCAGCAGCCCCCACCCAGGGAGCCCTGAAGCTTTCTTT,CASSPHPGSPEAFF
.,TRBJ1-1,many,TRBV5-1,TGCGCCAGCAGCTTGGCCACTTTGGGGACTGAAGCTTTCTTT,CASSLATLGTEAFF
TRBD1,TRBJ2-2,many,TRBV11-2,TGTGCCAGCAGCCCAATTACAGGGGGCCAGGCCGGGGAGCTGTTTTTT,CASSPITGGQAGELFF
TRBD1,TRBJ2-7,many,TRBV18,TGTGCCAGCTCACGGGACAGCTCCTACGAGCAGTACTTC,CASSRDSSYEQYF